Each of the 10 T cell receptor beta chains below was sequenced from the same sample in a study of identical twins. Each CDR3 protein gets one entry after TCRdb re-called the 5' RACE reads with MiXCR. The sample records 450,000 to 650,000 distinct CDR3 sequences, nearly 10% being singletons. These data also featured in a second study, about yellow fever vaccine responses in identical twins.

The specimen was PBMCs. The origin of the receptors is a woman aged 18-35 years in good health.

The rearrangement joins TRBV9 to TRBJ1-4, with 7 positions matching TRBD1. The CDR3 is 13 amino acids. V was clipped by 3 bases and J by 11 bases; unmatched bases: 7. Germline assignment: CDR1 SGDLS and CDR2 YYNGEE. In DNA, the CDR3 is TGTGCCAGCAGCGCGGGAGGACAGGAGAAACTGTTTTTT. Amino acids: CASSAGGQEKLFF.

The chain joins TRBV6-5 to TRBJ2-2, with TRBD2 identical over 8 bases. J was trimmed by 2 bases and V by 1 base; bases with no gene match: 3. The CDR3 has 16 residues. Per the germline V gene, CDR1 is MNHEY and CDR2 is SVGAGI. As DNA, the CDR3 is TGTGCCAGCAGTTACTACAGCGGGGGCAACACCGGGGAGCTGTTTTTT. Translation: CASSYYSGGNTGELFF.

This chain links TRBV20-1 with TRBJ1-1; TRBD1 aligns across 7 bases. The germline gives CDR1 DFQATT, CDR2 SNEGSKA (reference sequence). This CDR3 contains 14 residues. V shed 3 bases and J 2 bases; nucleotides not matched to a gene: 6. The CDR3: CSARGTVFNTEAFF. The CDR3 bases are TGCAGTGCTAGGGGGACAGTTTTTAACACTGAAGCTTTCTTT.

The rearrangement joins TRBV18 to TRBJ2-1; unclear D gene. The CDR3 is 16 amino acids. The V end was cut by 3 bases, the J end by 3 bases, with 15 bases between. The germline V gene has CDR1 KGHSH and CDR2 LQKENI. CDR3 bases: TGTGCCAGCTCACCGACGAACCAGCGACACTACAATGAGCAGTTCTTC. It specifies CASSPTNQRHYNEQFF.

This clonotype came up a few times. The chain uses TRBV29-1 and TRBJ2-1; tentative D call: TRBD2 (5 bases). Germline-derived CDR1 and CDR2 are SQVTM and ANQGSEA. This CDR3 region has 12 residues. Between the trimmed V and J ends, which lost 4 bases and 6 bases, there was a span of 10 bases. This CDR3 reads CSVAGNINEQFF. The CDR3 DNA sequence: TGCAGCGTTGCCGGGAATATCAATGAGCAGTTCTTC.

At least ten counts were recorded for this clonotype. The chain recombines TRBV5-1 with TRBJ2-1; 10 bases line up with TRBD2. V lost 5 bases, J lost 5 bases, and 13 bases stayed unmatched. Per the germline V gene, CDR1 is SGHRS and CDR2 is YFSETQ. The CDR3 runs 17 residues. CDR3 in amino acids: CASRKSIRLAGDNEQFF. CDR3 sequence (DNA): TGCGCCAGCAGAAAATCAATCCGACTAGCGGGCGACAATGAGCAGTTCTTC.

This clonotype was seen a handful of times. The V and J genes are TRBV7-8 and TRBJ2-3, with D hard to call. The CDR3 extends over 13 amino acids. The germline V and J ends were trimmed by 1 base and 6 bases, with 8 bases remaining between them. Germline V lookup: CDR1 SGHVS, CDR2 FQNEAQ. The CDR3, as DNA: TGTGCCAGCAGCTTAGTTGGGGATGATACGCAGTATTTT. It encodes CASSLVGDDTQYF.

The V and J genes are TRBV2 and TRBJ2-1; TRBD2 might be the D (6 bases). Germline V gene sequence: CDR1 SNHLY, CDR2 FYNNEI. V was clipped by 6 bases and J by 4 bases, with 7 bases between them. CDR3 length equals 12 residues. The CDR3 DNA is TGTGCCAGCAGGGGGAGGTACAATGAGCAGTTCTTC. It encodes CASRGRYNEQFF.

In this sample, this clonotype turned up many times. DNA of the CDR3: TGCAGCGTTCTTCAACCGGACAGGCCGCCGCAGTATTTT. Residues: CSVLQPDRPPQYF. This sequence joins TRBV29-1 and TRBJ2-3, with TRBD1 matching 7 bases. Germline trimming cut 5 bases from V and 10 bases from J; bases unmatched to any gene: 12. Germline V gene sequence: CDR1 SQVTM, CDR2 ANQGSEA. This CDR3 is 13 amino acids long.

This chain uses TRBV20-1 with TRBJ1-6; D perhaps matches TRBD1 (5 bases). V lost 3 bases and J lost 10, with 13 bases in between. The CDR3 runs 13 residues. Germline CDR1 and CDR2: DFQATT and SNEGSKA (reference sequence). The CDR3 sequence: CSASPLRESPLHF. The CDR3 region has the DNA TGCAGTGCTAGTCCTCTCAGGGAATCACCCCTCCACTTT.